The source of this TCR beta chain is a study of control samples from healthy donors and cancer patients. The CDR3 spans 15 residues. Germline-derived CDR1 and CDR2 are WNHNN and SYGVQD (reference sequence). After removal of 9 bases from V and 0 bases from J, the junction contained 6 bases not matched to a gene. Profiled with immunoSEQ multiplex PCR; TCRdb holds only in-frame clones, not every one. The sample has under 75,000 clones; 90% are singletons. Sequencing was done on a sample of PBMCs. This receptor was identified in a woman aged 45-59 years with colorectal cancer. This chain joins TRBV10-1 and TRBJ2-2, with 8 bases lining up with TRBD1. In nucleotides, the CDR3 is TGCGCCAGAGCCCAGGACAGGGCGAACACCGGGGAGCTGTTTTTT. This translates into CARAQDRANTGELFF.